The clone carrying this T cell receptor (beta chain) was seen repeatedly, ten times or more. Its cognate antigen is unknown. Deletions cut 0 bases from V and 1 base from J, with 7 bases between. The CDR3 is 14 residues long. From germline, CDR1 is SGHRS and CDR2 YFSETQ. Specified time point: longitudinal time-point 3. The unsorted libraries were produced from 2 million PBMCs held at -80 C. The data stem from a study of neurological immune-mediated disorders. General study findings and limits: TCR clonal expansion peaked in HTLV-1-associated myelopathy patients and was lowest in multiple sclerosis patients.

The cDNA was produced through 5'RACE with 10-nucleotide random UMIs. TCRdb analysed the 5' RACE reads with MiXCR anew, one entry per CDR3 protein. The sample consists of approximately 47,000 distinct CDR3 sequences, approximately 12% of them appearing once. The sequence came from a male donor with HTLV-1-associated myelopathy (HAM/TSP). Material for sequencing was PBMCs. The chain links TRBV5-1 to TRBJ1-1; D might be TRBD1 (6 bases). This chain's CDR3 is CASSLEGGNTEAFF. In DNA form, the CDR3 reads TGCGCCAGCAGCTTGGAAGGGGGGAACACTGAAGCTTTCTTT.